The 27 T cell receptor beta chains in this list originate from one sample, sequenced in a study of T-cell memory formation after mild COVID-19. From the 5' RACE reads, TCRdb called clonotypes with MiXCR, one entry per CDR3 protein. The sample lists approximately 490,000 distinct CDR3 sequences, over 20% occurring once. The sample taken for sequencing was PBMCs or a T cell subset sorted from them (not recorded which). These receptors all come from an adult woman who had mild COVID-19 (a few samples of this study predate the infection). Cell type and time point are not known.

This clonotype was found a few times. The chain combines TRBV2 with TRBJ1-5; D remains ambiguous. V was pared by 2 bases and J by 3 bases, with 11 bases between. Germline V gene sequence: CDR1 SNHLY, CDR2 FYNNEI. The length of the CDR3 is 15 residues. The CDR3 nucleotides read TGTGCCAGCAGTGAATTGGCAGTGAACAATCAGCCCCAGCATTTT. Protein sequence: CASSELAVNNQPQHF.

Within the sample, this clonotype is medium-sized. The chain has TRBV20-1 and TRBJ1-2; 8 positions agree with TRBD1. The CDR3 is 15 residues long. CDR1 is DFQATT, CDR2 SNEGSKA, per germline (reference sequence). V lost 2 bases, J lost 8 bases, and 13 bases stayed unmatched. The CDR3 here is CSARQRGQVIGGYTF. CDR3 coding DNA: TGCAGTGCTAGACAAAGGGGACAGGTTATAGGAGGCTACACCTTC.

This clonotype was seen a single time. The chain recombines TRBV6-5 with TRBJ2-5; D might be TRBD1 or TRBD2, each matching 5 bases. The CDR3 contains 13 residues. The V gene's germline CDR1 is MNHEY and CDR2 SVGAGI. V lost 6 bases and J lost 11, with 19 bases in between. CDR3 sequence: CASRMGRLQMQYF. CDR3 coding DNA: TGTGCCAGCAGGATGGGACGCCTGCAGATGCAGTACTTC.

This sequence joins TRBV10-3 and TRBJ2-7; maybe TRBD2 (6 bases). This CDR3 has 13 amino acids. Germline loops: CDR1 ENHRY, CDR2 SYGVKD. The V end was cut by 6 bases, the J end by 5 bases, with 14 bases between. CDR3 in DNA: TGTGCCATCAGCCCCCCGGGACTCCACGAGCAGTACTTC. It is translated as CAISPPGLHEQYF.

In this sample, this clonotype turned up many times. The V and J genes are TRBV12-3 or TRBV12-4 and TRBJ1-1; D call uncertain. Trimming shortened V by 6 bases and J by 11 bases, and 16 bases separated the two germline ends. The CDR3 consists of 12 residues. CDR3 DNA sequence: TGTGCCAGCAGCCCTGGGAGGCCGGAGGCTTTCTTT. Translating gives CASSPGRPEAFF.

The chain combines TRBV24-1 with TRBJ1-2; 7 nucleotides agree with TRBD1. Germline CDR1 is KGHDR and CDR2 is SFDVKD. This CDR3 comprises 13 residues. V was clipped by 12 bases and J by 2 bases; unmatched bases: 8. Written as DNA, the CDR3 is TGTGCCGTTCAAGGGACAGTCAACTATGGCTACACCTTC. Translating it yields CAVQGTVNYGYTF.

This chain uses TRBV18 with TRBJ2-3; D remains ambiguous. The V end was cut by 1 base, the J end by 0 bases, with 11 bases between. The CDR3 sequence is 16 residues long. Germline V lookup: CDR1 KGHSH, CDR2 LQKENI. This chain's CDR3 is CASSPLKRTSTDTQYF. In nucleotides, the CDR3 is TGTGCCAGCTCACCACTCAAGCGAACTAGCACAGATACGCAGTATTTT.

This clonotype has more than one count but fewer than ten. The chain is built from TRBV4-1 and TRBJ2-7, with 9 bases matching TRBD2. V gave up 1 base and J gave up 2 bases; unmatched junction bases: 3. The CDR3 is made up of 15 amino acids. The V gene's germline CDR1 is MGHRA and CDR2 YSYEKL. The CDR3 bases are TGCGCCAGCAGCCAAGGGCTAGCGGGGACCTACGAGCAGTACTTC. It specifies CASSQGLAGTYEQYF.

The gene calls are TRBV19 and TRBJ2-2, with 9 bases that match TRBD1. The CDR3 has 15 residues. Unmatched junction bases numbered 9, after V lost 8 bases and J lost 5 bases. Per germline, CDR1 LNHDA and CDR2 SQIVND (reference sequence). CDR3 sequence (DNA): TGTGCCAGTTTGCGGGTCGGGACAGGGACCGGGGAGCTGTTTTTT. Its translation: CASLRVGTGTGELFF.

The chain links TRBV7-3 to TRBJ2-2; TRBD2 aligns across 10 bases. The CDR3 is 16 amino acids. V shed 6 bases and J 0 bases; nucleotides not matched to a gene: 4. In germline, CDR1 is SGHTA, CDR2 FQGTGA. CDR3 sequence (DNA): TGTGCCAGCAGATCCGGGACTAGCGCGAACACCGGGGAGCTGTTTTTT. Protein product: CASRSGTSANTGELFF.

This clonotype has a handful of counts. This chain connects TRBV10-3 to TRBJ2-1; tentative D call: TRBD2 (7 bases). The germline V gene encodes CDR1 ENHRY and CDR2 SYGVKD. The V gene lost 2 bases and the J gene lost 7 bases, with 15 bases spanning the gap. CDR3 length equals 15 residues. Here the CDR3 reads CAISETGRGGNEQFF. DNA for the CDR3: TGTGCCATCAGTGAGACGGGCAGGGGAGGGAATGAGCAGTTCTTC.

The rearrangement uses TRBV4-2 and TRBJ2-7; D is ambiguous. The germline V and J ends were trimmed by 0 bases and 5 bases, with 14 bases remaining between them. Per the germline V gene, CDR1 is LGHNA and CDR2 is YNFKEQ. The CDR3 spans 15 residues. This CDR3 reads CASSQDPHTGDEQYF. Here the CDR3 DNA reads TGTGCCAGCAGCCAAGATCCACACACTGGCGACGAGCAGTACTTC.

In this sample, this clonotype turned up a few times. J is TRBJ2-7 and V is TRBV4-1; 10 bases align to TRBD2. The germline CDR1 and CDR2 sequences are MGHRA and YSYEKL. The CDR3 consists of 17 residues. V was clipped by 6 bases and J by 0 bases; unmatched bases: 11. The DNA for the CDR3 is TGCGCCAGCAGGCCCACTCTCCGACTAGCGGGCTCCTACGAGCAGTACTTC. Translation gives CASRPTLRLAGSYEQYF.

This clonotype turned up a few times. The gene calls are TRBV7-9 and TRBJ2-1, with 11 bases matching TRBD2. The CDR3 contains 14 residues. CDR1 SEHNR and CDR2 FQNEAQ come from the germline V gene (reference sequence). V lost 4 bases and J lost 7; bases outside the gene matches: 3. This CDR3 is CASSSTSGINEQFF. The CDR3 DNA sequence: TGTGCCAGCAGCTCGACTAGCGGGATTAATGAGCAGTTCTTC.

V is TRBV3-1 and J is TRBJ2-4, with D possibly being TRBD2 (6 bases). The germline V gene has CDR1 LGHDT and CDR2 YNNKEL (reference sequence). The CDR3 loop spans 14 amino acids. The V end was cut by 4 bases, the J end by 8 bases, with 15 bases between. Here the CDR3 DNA reads TGTGCCAGCAGCCCGACGGGACTCCCGCACATTCAGTACTTC. Protein sequence: CASSPTGLPHIQYF.

There are a few counts of this clonotype. V and J are TRBV30 and TRBJ2-1; 13 positions agree with TRBD2. The CDR3 consists of 14 residues. Looked up from germline, CDR1 is GTSNPN and CDR2 is SVGIG (reference sequence). V lost 1 base to trimming and J lost 6 bases; unmatched junction nucleotides: 0. This CDR3 reads CAWSGLAGGNEQFF. CDR3 nucleotides: TGTGCCTGGAGTGGACTAGCGGGAGGCAATGAGCAGTTCTTC.

This clonotype was seen a few times. This chain connects TRBV7-6 to TRBJ2-7; D gene unclear. CDR3 length: 15 residues. Germline CDR1 SGHVS, CDR2 FNYEAQ. The V gene lost 1 base and the J gene lost 3 bases, with 13 bases spanning the gap. The CDR3 here is CASSLGIQNHYEQYF. In DNA, the CDR3 is TGTGCCAGCAGCTTAGGAATCCAAAATCACTACGAGCAGTACTTC.

The rearrangement uses TRBV25-1 and TRBJ2-5; TRBD1 matches 10 bases. CDR1 is MGHDK and CDR2 is SYGVNS in the germline V gene. The CDR3 runs 15 residues. V shed 5 bases, J shed 7 bases, and the junction held 10 bases outside the gene matches. The CDR3 protein is CASSPPGQGVGTQYF. CDR3 sequence (DNA): TGTGCCAGCAGTCCCCCCGGACAGGGGGTAGGGACCCAGTACTTC.

This clonotype was detected a few times. The CDR3 sequence: CASSYDGSSGNTIYF. The CDR3 DNA reads as TGTGCCAGCAGCTACGACGGATCCTCTGGAAACACCATATATTTT. This sequence joins TRBV7-6 and TRBJ1-3, with D uncertain. CDR3 length: 15 residues. Trimming cost V 4 bases and J 0 bases, with 10 bases left between them. Germline V CDR1 and CDR2: SGHVS, FNYEAQ.

V and J are TRBV19 and TRBJ1-1; D is unclear. The CDR3 consists of 14 residues. Per germline, CDR1 LNHDA and CDR2 SQIVND (reference sequence). The V end lost 9 bases, the J end lost 0 bases, and 14 bases lay between the germline ends. The chain's CDR3 is CASRPRQLNTEAFF. CDR3 DNA: TGTGCCAGCCGGCCCCGGCAGTTGAACACTGAAGCTTTCTTT.

The chain employs TRBV5-1 and TRBJ2-4; D ambiguous. The CDR3 is made up of 16 amino acids. Trimming shortened V by 0 bases and J by 0 bases, and 10 bases separated the two germline ends. Germline lookup yields CDR1 SGHRS and CDR2 YFSETQ. The CDR3 region has the DNA TGCGCCAGCAGCTTGGGAGCGTCCCCAGCCAAAAACATTCAGTACTTC. Protein product: CASSLGASPAKNIQYF.

This chain links TRBV6-5 with TRBJ2-1; D is unclear. V shed 5 bases and J shed 2 bases, with 19 bases lying between them. This CDR3 region has 17 residues. In germline, CDR1 is MNHEY, CDR2 SVGAGI. Here the CDR3 reads CASSEDPASVPYNEQFF. The CDR3 nucleotides read TGTGCCAGCAGTGAAGACCCCGCGTCGGTTCCCTACAATGAGCAGTTCTTC.

This clonotype has just a few counts. The chain is built from TRBV20-1 and TRBJ1-5; D gene unclear. V was clipped by 3 bases and J by 6 bases, with 15 bases between them. In germline, CDR1 is DFQATT, CDR2 SNEGSKA (reference sequence). This CDR3 is built from 14 residues. CDR3 residues: CSASGGLGGQPQHF. CDR3 nucleotide sequence: TGCAGTGCTAGCGGAGGCCTTGGCGGTCAGCCCCAGCATTTT.

This clonotype was counted only a few times. V usage is TRBV20-1 and J usage is TRBJ2-1, with 8 bases aligning to TRBD2. J gave up 3 bases and V 8 bases, and 6 bases lay outside the gene matches. The CDR3 spans 13 residues. Germline assignment: CDR1 DFQATT and CDR2 SNEGSKA (reference sequence). The CDR3, as DNA: TGCAGTCCCTCGGGAGGGAACTACAATGAGCAGTTCTTC. Protein sequence: CSPSGGNYNEQFF.

The chain couples TRBV6-5 to TRBJ2-3; 9 positions match TRBD2. J lost 5 bases, V lost 0 bases, and 0 bases had no gene match. CDR1 is MNHEY, CDR2 SVGAGI, per germline. The CDR3 has 14 amino acids. The CDR3 sequence: CASSYSSGGDTQYF. The CDR3 bases are TGTGCCAGCAGTTACTCTAGCGGGGGAGATACGCAGTATTTT.

This clonotype was counted between two and nine times. V usage is TRBV3-1 and J usage is TRBJ2-1; D possibly corresponds to TRBD1 (6 bases). Trimming shortened V by 0 bases and J by 0 bases, and 12 bases separated the two germline ends. Germline V CDR1 and CDR2: LGHDT, YNNKEL (reference sequence). The CDR3 covers 17 residues. The chain's CDR3 is CASSQEGTRSSYNEQFF. The CDR3 DNA is TGTGCCAGCAGCCAAGAGGGGACAAGAAGCTCCTACAATGAGCAGTTCTTC.

The chain joins TRBV20-1 to TRBJ2-1; D is undetermined. Trimming cost V 7 bases and J 3 bases, with 16 bases left between them. The germline CDR1 and CDR2 sequences are DFQATT and SNEGSKA (reference sequence). The CDR3 contains 14 residues. Here the CDR3 DNA reads TGCAGTGTCAAGCGACTGGAAGTCTACAATGAGCAGTTCTTC. Its protein product is CSVKRLEVYNEQFF.